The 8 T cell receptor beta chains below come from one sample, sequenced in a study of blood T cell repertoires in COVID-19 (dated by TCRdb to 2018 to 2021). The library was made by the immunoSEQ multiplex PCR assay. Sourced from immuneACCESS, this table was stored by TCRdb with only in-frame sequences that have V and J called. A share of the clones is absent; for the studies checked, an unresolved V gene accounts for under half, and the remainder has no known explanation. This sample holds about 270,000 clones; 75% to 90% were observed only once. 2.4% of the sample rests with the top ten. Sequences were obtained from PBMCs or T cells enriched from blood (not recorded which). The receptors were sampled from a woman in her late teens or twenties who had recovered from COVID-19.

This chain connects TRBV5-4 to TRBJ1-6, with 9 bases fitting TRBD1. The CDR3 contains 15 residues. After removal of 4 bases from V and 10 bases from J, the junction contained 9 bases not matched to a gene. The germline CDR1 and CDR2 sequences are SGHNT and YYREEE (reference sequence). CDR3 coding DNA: TGTGCCAGCAGCAAAAAACAGGGGGCTGGGTCACCCCTCCACTTT. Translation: CASSKKQGAGSPLHF.

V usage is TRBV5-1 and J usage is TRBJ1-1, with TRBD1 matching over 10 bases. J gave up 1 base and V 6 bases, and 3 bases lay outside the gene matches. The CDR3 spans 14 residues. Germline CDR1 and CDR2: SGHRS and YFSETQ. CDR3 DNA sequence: TGCGCCAGCACAAGGGACAGGGGGAACACTGAAGCTTTCTTT. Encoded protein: CASTRDRGNTEAFF.

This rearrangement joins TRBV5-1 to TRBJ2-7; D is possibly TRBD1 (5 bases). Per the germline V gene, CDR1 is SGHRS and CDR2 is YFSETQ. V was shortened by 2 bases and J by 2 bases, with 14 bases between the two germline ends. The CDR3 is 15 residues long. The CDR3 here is CASSLGEGITYEQYF. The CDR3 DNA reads TGCGCCAGCAGCTTAGGGGAAGGGATCACCTACGAGCAGTACTTC.

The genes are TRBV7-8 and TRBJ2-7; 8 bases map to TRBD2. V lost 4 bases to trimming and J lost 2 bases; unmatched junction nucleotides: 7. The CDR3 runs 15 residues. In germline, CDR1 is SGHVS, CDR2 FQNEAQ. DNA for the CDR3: TGTGCCAGCAGCTCCAAGCGGGGGCCGACCTACGAGCAGTACTTC. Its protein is CASSSKRGPTYEQYF.

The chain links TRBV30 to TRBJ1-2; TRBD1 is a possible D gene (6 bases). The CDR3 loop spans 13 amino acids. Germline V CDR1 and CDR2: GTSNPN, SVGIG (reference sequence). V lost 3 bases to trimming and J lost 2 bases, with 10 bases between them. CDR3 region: CAWSRDINYGYTF. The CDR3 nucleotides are TGTGCCTGGAGCCGGGACATAAACTATGGCTACACCTTC.

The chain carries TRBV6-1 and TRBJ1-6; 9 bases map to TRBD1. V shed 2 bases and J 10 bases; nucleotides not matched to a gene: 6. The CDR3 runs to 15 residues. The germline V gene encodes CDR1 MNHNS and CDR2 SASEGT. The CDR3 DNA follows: TGTGCCAGCAGTGAAACCGGGACAGGGAGATCACCCCTCCACTTT. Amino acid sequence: CASSETGTGRSPLHF.

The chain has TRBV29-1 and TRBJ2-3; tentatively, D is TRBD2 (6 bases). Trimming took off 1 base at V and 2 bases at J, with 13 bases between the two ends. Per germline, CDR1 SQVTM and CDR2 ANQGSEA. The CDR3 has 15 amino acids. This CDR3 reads CSVEGIGGDTDTQYF. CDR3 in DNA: TGCAGCGTTGAAGGAATCGGCGGGGACACAGATACGCAGTATTTT.

CDR3 sequence (DNA): TGCAGTGCTAGTGGGGGGCGGCAGCCCCAGCATTTT. Amino acid sequence: CSASGGRQPQHF. The rearrangement joins TRBV20-1 to TRBJ1-5; D may be TRBD1 (6 bases). Germline assignment: CDR1 DFQATT and CDR2 SNEGSKA (reference sequence). The CDR3 runs 12 residues. The germline V and J ends were trimmed by 3 bases and 7 bases, with 10 bases remaining between them.